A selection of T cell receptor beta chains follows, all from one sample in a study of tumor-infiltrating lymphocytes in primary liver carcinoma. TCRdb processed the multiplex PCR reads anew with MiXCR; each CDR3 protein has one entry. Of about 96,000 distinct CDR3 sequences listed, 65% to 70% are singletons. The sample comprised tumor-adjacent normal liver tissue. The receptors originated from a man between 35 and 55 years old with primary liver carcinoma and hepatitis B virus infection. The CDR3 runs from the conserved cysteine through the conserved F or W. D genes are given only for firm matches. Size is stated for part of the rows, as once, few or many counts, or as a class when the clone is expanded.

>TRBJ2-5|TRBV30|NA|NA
CAWSGQVLGETQYF
TGTGCCTGGAGTGGACAGGTTCTAGGGGAGACCCAGTACTTC
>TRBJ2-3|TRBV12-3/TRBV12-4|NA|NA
CASSPATDMQYF
TGTGCCAGCAGTCCGGCTACAGATATGCAGTATTTT
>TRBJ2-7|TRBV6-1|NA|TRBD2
CVSSEVGLVAYYEQYF
TGTGTCAGCAGTGAAGTGGGACTAGTGGCCTACTACGAGCAGTACTTC
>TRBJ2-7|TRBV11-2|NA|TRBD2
CVSSLARGRGIEQYF
TGTGTCAGCAGCTTAGCTCGGGGGAGGGGTATCGAGCAGTACTTC
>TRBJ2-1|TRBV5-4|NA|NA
CASSLTTEQFF
TGTGCCAGCAGCTTGACGACTGAGCAGTTCTTC
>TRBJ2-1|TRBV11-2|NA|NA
CLSSLETGHYEQFF
TGTCTCAGCAGCTTAGAAACGGGACACTATGAGCAGTTCTTC
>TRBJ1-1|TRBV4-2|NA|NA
CASSREQDTEAFF
TGTGCCAGCAGTCGAGAGCAAGACACTGAAGCTTTCTTT
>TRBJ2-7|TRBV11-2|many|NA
CASSESRDSYEQYF
TGTGCCAGCAGCGAGAGCCGGGACTCCTACGAGCAGTACTTC
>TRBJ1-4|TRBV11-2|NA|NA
CASSLDVGDEKLYF
TGTGCCAGCAGCTTAGATGTTGGGGACGAAAAACTATATTTT
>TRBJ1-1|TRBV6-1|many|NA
CASSVQGGAEAFF
TGTGCCAGCAGTGTACAGGGAGGAGCTGAAGCTTTCTTT
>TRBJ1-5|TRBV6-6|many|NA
CASSSSGGGQPQHF
TGTGCCAGCAGCTCCTCGGGGGGGGGTCAGCCCCAGCATTTT
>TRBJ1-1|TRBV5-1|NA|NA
CASNSSTQLDTEAFF
TGCGCCAGCAACTCTTCGACGCAATTGGACACTGAAGCTTTCTTT
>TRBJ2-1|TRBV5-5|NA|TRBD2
CSSSLLSASGNSYNEQFF
TGTTCCAGCAGCTTGCTGTCGGCTAGCGGGAATTCCTACAATGAGCAGTTCTTC
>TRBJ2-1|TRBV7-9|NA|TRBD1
CDSNLPSRTGFYEQFF
TGTGACAGCAACTTACCCTCCCGGACAGGGTTTTATGAGCAGTTCTTC
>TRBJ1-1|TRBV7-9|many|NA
CASSLDQRGAAFF
TGTGCCAGCAGCTTAGATCAGAGGGGGGCCGCTTTCTTT
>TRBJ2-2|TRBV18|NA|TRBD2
CASSPTTSGSFGELFF
TGTGCCAGCTCACCAACAACTAGCGGGAGTTTTGGGGAGCTGTTTTTT
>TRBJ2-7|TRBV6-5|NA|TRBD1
CTSSWDRSSYEQYF
TGCACCAGCAGTTGGGACAGAAGCTCCTACGAGCAGTACTTC
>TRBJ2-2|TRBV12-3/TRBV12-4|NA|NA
CASNWSTGELFF
TGTGCCAGCAACTGGAGCACCGGGGAGCTTTTTTTT
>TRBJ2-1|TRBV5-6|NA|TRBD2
CANSLEGGSSYDEQFF
TGTGCCAACAGCTTGGAGGGCGGGAGCTCCTACGATGAGCAGTTCTTC
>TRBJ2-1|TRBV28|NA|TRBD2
CASCLLAGGSAYNEQFF
TGTGCCAGCTGTTTACTAGCGGGAGGTAGTGCCTACAATGAGCAGTTCTTC
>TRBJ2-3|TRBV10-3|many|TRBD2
CAISESIRSGIKADTQYF
TGTGCCATCAGTGAGTCGATACGTAGCGGGATAAAGGCAGATACGCAGTATTTT
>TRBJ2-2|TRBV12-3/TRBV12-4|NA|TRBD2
CASRPPRVPGTCGRRNTGEPFF
TGTGCCAGCAGGCCCCCCCGGGTCCCCGGGACTTGCGGGAGAAGAAACACCGGGGAGCCGTTTTTT
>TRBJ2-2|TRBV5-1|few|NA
CASSWGDTGELFF
TGCGCCAGCAGCTGGGGGGACACCGGGGAGCTGTTTTTT
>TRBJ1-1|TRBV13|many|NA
CASSLARGNTEAFF
TGTGCCAGCAGCTTAGCCAGGGGCAACACTGAAGCTTTCTTT
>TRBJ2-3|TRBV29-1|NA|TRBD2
CGVEGTSVSGGTDTQYF
TGCGGCGTGGAGGGGACTAGTGTCTCAGGTGGCACAGATACGCAGTATTTT
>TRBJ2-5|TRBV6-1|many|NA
CASSQKVETQYF
TGTGCCAGCAGTCAGAAAGTGGAGACCCAGTACTTC
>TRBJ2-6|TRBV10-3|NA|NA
CAISGGRSGANVQTF
TGTGCCATCAGTGGGGGCCGCTCTGGGGCCAACGTCCAGACTTTC
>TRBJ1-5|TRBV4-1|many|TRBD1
CASSQDGQGGQPQHF
TGCGCCAGCAGCCAAGACGGACAGGGGGGACAGCCCCAGCATTTT
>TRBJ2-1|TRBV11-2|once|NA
CASSQTHRDEQFF
TGTGCCAGCAGTCAAACCCATAGAGATGAGCAGTTCTTC
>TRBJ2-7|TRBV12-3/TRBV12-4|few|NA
CASSLGMDPPQQYF
TGTGCCAGCAGTTTAGGGATGGACCCACCCCAGCAGTACTTC
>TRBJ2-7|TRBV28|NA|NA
CASRPRGSGTYEQYF
TGTGCCAGCAGGCCACGGGGGTCGGGGACCTACGAGCAGTACTTC
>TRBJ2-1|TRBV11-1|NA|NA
CASGAGSYSEQFF
TGTGCCAGCGGGGCAGGGTCCTACAGTGAGCAGTTCTTC
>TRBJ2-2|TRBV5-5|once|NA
CASSLAAAAANTGELFF
TGTGCCAGCAGCTTGGCCGCAGCGGCCGCAAACACCGGGGAGCTATTTTTT
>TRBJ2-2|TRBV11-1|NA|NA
CTSSLVSVNTGELLF
TGTACCAGCAGCTTGGTGTCCGTGAACACCGGGGAGCTGTTGTTT
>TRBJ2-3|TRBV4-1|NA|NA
CASSQVLGWASTDMQYF
TGCGCCAGCAGCCAAGTCCTTGGCTGGGCCAGCACAGATATGCAGTATTTT
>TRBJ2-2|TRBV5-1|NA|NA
CASSLEQAGRDTGELFF
TGCGCCAGCAGCTTGGAACAGGCAGGGCGTGACACCGGGGAGCTGTTTTTT
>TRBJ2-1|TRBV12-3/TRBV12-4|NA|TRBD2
CASSQTSGSDEQFF
TGTGCCAGCAGCCAGACTAGCGGGAGCGATGAGCAGTTCTTC
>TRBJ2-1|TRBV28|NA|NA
CASSFINPYNEQFF
TGTGCCAGCAGTTTCATAAACCCCTACAATGAGCAGTTCTTC
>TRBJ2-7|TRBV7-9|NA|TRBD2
CASVSGTSGNWYF
TGTGCCAGCGTCTCCGGGACTAGCGGGAATTGGTACTTC
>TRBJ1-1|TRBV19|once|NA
CATSTKGDTEAFF
TGTGCCACTAGTACAAAGGGGGACACTGAAGCTTTCTTT
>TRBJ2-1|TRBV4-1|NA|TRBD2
CAGSQNSGSSYNEQFF
TGCGCCGGTAGCCAGAATAGCGGGAGCTCCTACAATGAGCAGTTCTTC
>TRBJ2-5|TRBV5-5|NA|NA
CASSLEIGRTAEETQCF
TGTGCCAGCAGTTTGGAAATCGGGAGGACAGCTGAAGAGACCCAGTGCTTC
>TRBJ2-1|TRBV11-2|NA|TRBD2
CTSSPGLADYNEQFF
TGTACCAGTAGCCCGGGACTAGCGGACTACAATGAGCAGTTCTTC
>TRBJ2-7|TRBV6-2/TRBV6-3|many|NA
CASSYSGTFAPSYEQYF
TGTGCCAGCAGTTACTCGGGGACCTTTGCCCCCTCCTACGAGCAGTACTTC
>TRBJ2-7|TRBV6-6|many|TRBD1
CASSYLALPGGISGTYSYEQYF
TGTGCCAGCAGTTATCTGGCTCTTCCAGGGGGCATTTCTGGGACTTACTCCTACGAGCAGTACTTC
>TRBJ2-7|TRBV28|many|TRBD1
CASSLNRGLYEQYF
TGTGCCAGCAGTTTAAACAGGGGGCTCTACGAGCAGTACTTC
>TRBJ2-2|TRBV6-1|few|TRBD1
CTSSPGTGDTGELFF
TGTACCAGCAGCCCCGGGACAGGGGACACCGGGGAGCTGTTTTTT
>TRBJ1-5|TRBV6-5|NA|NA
CASSTGRTNQLQHF
TGTGCCAGCAGTACCGGACGGACAAATCAGCTTCAGCATTTT
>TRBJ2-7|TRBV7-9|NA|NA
CVSSLASIYEQYF
TGTGTCAGCAGCTTAGCTAGTATCTACGAGCAGTACTTT
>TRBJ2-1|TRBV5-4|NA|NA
CTSSDRLTGYNEQFF
TGTACCAGCAGCGATCGACTAACGGGATACAATGAGCAGTTCTTC
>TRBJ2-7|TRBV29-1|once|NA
CRVGILGEQYF
TGCAGAGTGGGCATCTTAGGGGAGCAGTACTTC
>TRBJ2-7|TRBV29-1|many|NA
CSATLDFGPKYF
TGCAGCGCTACCTTAGATTTTGGCCCCAAGTACTTC